Listed here is a single T cell receptor beta chain. Its antigen remains unidentified. The J segment lost 7 bases and the V segment lost 7 bases, leaving 0 bases of the junction unmatched. Germline CDR1 reads MNHEY; CDR2 reads SMNVEV (reference sequence). The CDR3 is 11 residues long. Among the exclusions were patients with other autoimmune diseases, uncontrolled infections, pregnancy or lactation. PBMCs were isolated from a 10 ml sample of fresh peripheral blood. The data belong to a study of Graves' ophthalmopathy and Graves' hyperthyroidism. Notes on the study in general: With a specificity of about 75% and a sensitivity of over 65%, the model predicted ophthalmopathy progression.

As the template, RNA transcripts were used to amplify TCR beta CDR3 regions. Amplification began with first-round RT-PCR using HTBI primers, then second-round multiplex PCR was performed. MiXCR was run by TCRdb on the multiplex PCR reads, yielding one entry per CDR3 protein. The data hold around 600,000 distinct CDR3 sequences, with over 40% observed a single time. The sample consisted of peripheral blood. The chain is built from TRBV27 and TRBJ2-2, with 7 positions matching TRBD2. The sequence derives from an adult man with Graves' ophthalmopathy. CDR3 sequence (DNA): TGTGCCAGCACGGGGGGCGGGGAGCTGTTTTTT. Encoded protein: CASTGGGELFF.